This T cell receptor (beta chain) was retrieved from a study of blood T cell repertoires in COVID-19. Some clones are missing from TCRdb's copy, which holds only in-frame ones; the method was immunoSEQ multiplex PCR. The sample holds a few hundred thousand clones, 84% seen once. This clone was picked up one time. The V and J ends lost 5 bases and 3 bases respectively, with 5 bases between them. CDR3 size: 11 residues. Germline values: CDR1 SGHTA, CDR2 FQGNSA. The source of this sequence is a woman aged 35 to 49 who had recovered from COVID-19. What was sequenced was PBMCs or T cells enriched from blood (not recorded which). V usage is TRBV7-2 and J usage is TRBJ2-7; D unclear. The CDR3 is CASSNNYEQYF. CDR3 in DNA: TGTGCCAGCAGCAACAACTACGAGCAGTACTTC.